A selection of T cell receptor beta chains follows, all from one sample in a study of T cell responses to AZD1222 COVID-19 vaccine. Clones were sequenced by immunoSEQ multiplex PCR, and TCRdb holds only the in-frame ones, with some missing. The data hold some 140,000 clones, with more than 85% observed a single time. Sequences were derived from peripheral blood, sampled on day 0 of AZD1222 vaccination. Source of these receptors: an adult in good health. CDR3s include the opening cysteine and the closing phenylalanine or tryptophan. The D gene is left open where the match is weak. Size values are once, few and many counts, or a class for expanded clones, and some rows have none.

abundance	v_gene	j_gene	d_gene	CDR3aa	CDR3nt
-	TRBV4-3	TRBJ2-1	TRBD2	CASSQGATSVSYNEQFF	TGCGCCAGCAGCCAAGGAGCGACTAGCGTATCCTACAATGAGCAGTTCTTC
-	TRBV13	TRBJ1-1	-	CASSLDGKDTEAFF	TGTGCCAGCAGCTTGGATGGGAAGGACACTGAAGCTTTCTTT
-	TRBV7-3	TRBJ2-7	TRBD2	CASSPQAGLAGGNYEQYF	TGTGCCAGCAGCCCCCAAGCCGGACTAGCGGGAGGCAACTACGAGCAGTACTTC
-	TRBV29-1	TRBJ1-2	-	CSVGRTKELANYGYTF	TGCAGCGTTGGAAGGACGAAGGAATTAGCTAACTATGGCTACACCTTC
-	TRBV10-3	TRBJ2-1	TRBD2	CAISGEGRERPFYNEQFF	TGTGCCATCAGTGGGGAAGGGCGGGAGAGACCATTCTACAATGAGCAGTTCTTC
many	TRBV30	TRBJ1-2	-	CAWNEQGHYGYTF	TGTGCCTGGAATGAGCAAGGCCACTATGGCTACACCTTC
-	TRBV27	TRBJ1-2	-	CASSPRPLGYGYTF	TGTGCCAGCAGTCCGCGGCCCCTGGGATATGGCTACACCTTC
-	TRBV9	TRBJ1-3	-	CASSVQMSGNTIYF	TGTGCCAGCAGCGTACAGATGTCTGGAAACACCATATATTTT
-	TRBV11-3	TRBJ2-2	-	CASTTSGEYGGELFF	TGTGCCAGCACCACCTCGGGGGAGTATGGCGGGGAGCTGTTTTTT
-	TRBV3-1/TRBV3-2	TRBJ2-7	TRBD1	CASSQKWGQVKPYEQYF	TGTGCCAGCAGCCAGAAATGGGGACAGGTGAAACCCTACGAGCAGTACTTC
-	TRBV6-5	TRBJ1-2	TRBD1	CASSRGQLANYGYTF	TGTGCCAGCAGTAGGGGACAGTTAGCTAACTATGGCTACACCTTC
-	TRBV4-1	TRBJ1-4	TRBD1	CASSQGQGGTNEKLFF	TGCGCCAGCAGCCAAGGACAGGGGGGGACTAATGAAAAACTGTTTTTT
-	TRBV11-2	TRBJ2-2	TRBD2	CASSPGLANTGELFF	TGTGCCAGCAGCCCAGGACTAGCTAACACCGGGGAGCTGTTTTTT
-	TRBV29-1	TRBJ1-2	TRBD1	CSVEDRGYGYTF	TGCAGCGTCGAGGACAGGGGTTATGGCTACACCTTC
-	TRBV7-2	TRBJ2-1	TRBD2	CASSFWGEGSYNEQFF	TGTGCCAGCAGCTTTTGGGGGGAGGGCTCCTACAATGAGCAGTTCTTC
-	TRBV28	TRBJ1-1	-	CASSIGRVEAFF	TGTGCCAGCAGCATTGGACGAGTTGAAGCTTTCTTT
-	TRBV7-9	TRBJ1-4	TRBD1	CASSWLGGGLFF	TGTGCCAGCAGCTGGCTAGGAGGGGGCCTGTTTTTT
-	TRBV5-6	TRBJ2-7	-	CASRSNYEQYF	TGTGCCAGCAGATCTAATTACGAGCAGTACTTC
-	TRBV24-1	TRBJ2-1	-	CATSDRDRSSYNEQFF	TGTGCCACCAGTGATCGGGACCGGAGCTCCTACAATGAGCAGTTCTTC
-	TRBV7-3	TRBJ2-2	TRBD1	CASSLGDRVVTGELFF	TGTGCCAGCAGCTTAGGGGACAGGGTTGTTACCGGGGAGCTGTTTTTT
-	TRBV13	TRBJ1-1	-	CASSLITGLTEAFF	TGTGCCAGCAGCCTTATTACGGGACTCACTGAAGCTTTCTTT
-	TRBV4-3	TRBJ2-3	TRBD2	CASSQETGTSGSDTQYF	TGCGCCAGCAGCCAAGAAACCGGGACTAGCGGGAGCGATACGCAGTATTTT
-	TRBV5-1	TRBJ1-1	TRBD1	CASSLDVGQGGEAFF	TGCGCCAGCAGCTTGGACGTAGGACAGGGGGGAGAAGCTTTCTTT
-	TRBV18	TRBJ1-1	TRBD1	CASSPNRGRDPNTEAFF	TGTGCCAGCTCACCTAACAGGGGGCGCGATCCGAACACTGAAGCTTTCTTT
-	TRBV5-1	TRBJ2-1	-	CASSLDGTSNEQFF	TGCGCCAGCAGCTTGGATGGGACTTCCAATGAGCAGTTCTTC
-	TRBV7-8	TRBJ2-1	TRBD2	CASFTSGRVYGEQFF	TGTGCCAGCTTTACGAGCGGGAGGGTCTATGGTGAGCAGTTCTTC
few	TRBV5-1	TRBJ2-2	-	CASSSKGVIDTGELFF	TGCGCCAGCAGCTCAAAAGGGGTAATTGACACCGGGGAGCTGTTTTTT
-	TRBV23-1	TRBJ1-1	-	CASSQFVPYREAFF	TGCGCCAGCAGTCAATTTGTCCCCTACAGAGAAGCTTTCTTT
-	TRBV7-2	TRBJ2-7	TRBD2	CASSSLGAGDHEQYF	TGTGCCAGCAGCTCCCTAGGGGCGGGAGATCACGAGCAGTACTTC
-	TRBV4-1	TRBJ2-1	-	CASSQGSNEQFF	TGCGCCAGCAGCCAAGGTAGCAATGAGCAGTTCTTC
-	TRBV12-3/TRBV12-4	TRBJ2-1	-	CASSLAGYEQFF	TGTGCCAGCAGTTTAGCGGGCTATGAGCAGTTCTTC
-	TRBV4-1	TRBJ2-7	-	CASSPDGLASYEQYF	TGCGCCAGCAGCCCAGATGGGTTAGCTTCCTACGAGCAGTACTTC
-	TRBV5-6	TRBJ2-3	-	CASSLGRGPVPLATQYF	TGTGCCAGCAGCTTGGGGCGGGGTCCGGTACCTCTAGCTACGCAGTATTTT
few	TRBV29-1	TRBJ2-5	-	CSVEDRGNGLGTQYF	TGCAGCGTTGAAGATCGAGGGAACGGGCTCGGGACCCAGTACTTC
-	TRBV6-5	TRBJ1-2	-	CASSTGPGRGYTF	TGTGCCAGCAGTACAGGCCCGGGGAGAGGCTACACCTTC
-	TRBV7-9	TRBJ1-1	-	CASSLVAGEGTEAFF	TGTGCCAGCAGCTTAGTCGCGGGCGAAGGCACTGAAGCTTTCTTT
-	TRBV10-3	TRBJ1-1	-	CAISESVRLGGQVAEAFF	TGTGCCATCAGTGAGTCGGTAAGATTAGGGGGGCAGGTGGCTGAAGCTTTCTTT
-	TRBV18	TRBJ2-5	-	CASSPGLEETQYF	TGTGCCAGCTCACCGGGACTGGAAGAGACCCAGTACTTC
once	TRBV28	TRBJ2-7	TRBD2	CASAGGGGTYEQYF	TGTGCCAGCGCCGGCGGGGGGGGTACCTACGAGCAGTACTTC
few	TRBV5-5	TRBJ1-2	-	CASSWDGDYGYTF	TGTGCCAGCAGCTGGGACGGCGACTATGGCTACACCTTC
-	TRBV7-8	TRBJ2-1	-	CASSFAGYYNEQFF	TGTGCCAGCAGCTTTGCAGGGTACTACAATGAGCAGTTCTTC
-	TRBV5-4	TRBJ2-1	TRBD2	CASSIQTSGMSEQFF	TGTGCCAGCAGCATCCAGACTAGCGGGATGTCTGAGCAGTTCTTC
-	TRBV7-2	TRBJ1-2	-	CASSLHGPYGYTF	TGTGCCAGCAGCTTACACGGACCCTATGGCTACACCTTC
-	TRBV6-4	TRBJ1-1	TRBD1	CASRTDRGTEAFF	TGTGCCAGCAGGACGGACAGGGGGACTGAAGCTTTCTTT
-	TRBV27	TRBJ2-7	TRBD2	CASSQGLAGLYEQYF	TGTGCCAGCAGCCAGGGACTAGCGGGGCTCTACGAGCAGTACTTC
-	TRBV7-9	TRBJ2-1	-	CASSLGRGQLNEQFF	TGTGCCAGCAGCTTAGGGAGGGGGCAACTAAATGAGCAGTTCTTC
-	TRBV24-1	TRBJ2-4	TRBD1	CATSGQELAKNIQYF	TGTGCCACCAGCGGACAGGAGTTAGCCAAAAACATTCAGTACTTC
-	TRBV9	TRBJ1-3	-	CASSKQEISGNTIYF	TGTGCCAGCAGCAAACAGGAAATCTCTGGAAACACCATATATTTT
-	TRBV7-9	TRBJ2-7	-	CASSWDSSSYEQYF	TGTGCCAGCAGTTGGGACTCCTCCTCCTACGAGCAGTACTTC
-	TRBV5-8	TRBJ2-7	-	CASSSDRSYLSYEQYF	TGTGCCAGCAGCTCTGACAGGTCTTACTTATCCTACGAGCAGTACTTC
-	TRBV19	TRBJ1-2	-	CASSIDRDYGYTF	TGTGCCAGTAGTATAGATCGCGACTATGGCTACACCTTC
-	TRBV2	TRBJ1-5	TRBD1	CASSPGQGFDQPQHF	TGTGCCAGCAGTCCGGGACAGGGGTTTGATCAGCCCCAGCATTTT
-	TRBV15	TRBJ2-7	-	CATSSEYEQYF	TGTGCCACCAGCAGCGAATACGAGCAGTACTTC
-	TRBV3-1/TRBV3-2	TRBJ2-3	TRBD2	CASSLRTSGASTDTQYF	TGTGCCAGCAGCCTGAGGACTAGCGGGGCTAGCACAGATACGCAGTATTTT
-	TRBV30	TRBJ1-2	-	CAWSVLGTNYGYTF	TGTGCCTGGAGTGTACTCGGGACCAACTATGGCTACACCTTC
once	TRBV6-5	TRBJ2-2	-	CASSSLATGELFF	TGTGCCAGCAGTTCCTTGGCCACCGGGGAGCTGTTTTTT
-	TRBV30	TRBJ2-5	TRBD1	CAWSPQVQGGETQYF	TGTGCCTGGAGTCCTCAAGTACAGGGGGGAGAGACCCAGTACTTC